The source of this T cell receptor beta chain is a study of cytomegalovirus exposure and HLA in healthy donors (dated by TCRdb to between 2016 and 2019). Describing the broader study: According to an earlier analysis of several hundred of the donors, about 179 million T cells yielded approximately 120 million unique TCR beta sequences and 276 Gb of sequence data. About 320 gigabases of sequencing data and 70 million to 85 million unique TCR sequences were included in an early release covering about 600 HLA-typed donors. All discovery cohort repertoires had been generated on a single sequencing platform. In the later analysis, no new phenotypic data were used to find candidate immune exposures; instead, reliance was placed on TCR beta sequences and their occurrence across donors. The study used immunosequencing to profile the T cell repertoires of several hundred subjects and linked those repertoires to cytomegalovirus serostatus. Because of strong linkage in the cohort, roughly five DR-DQ haplotypes were treated as single units for association and clustering. A later analysis re-analyzed previously published TCR beta repertoires from 666 donors and added high-resolution HLA genotyping to study TCR occurrence patterns. Typing coverage differed by locus: A, B, C, DRB1 and DQB1 were typed in about 629-630 donors, DQA1 in approximately 520, DPA1 in some 600, and DPB1 in roughly 470. Donor age, sex, ethnicity and CMV serostatus were compiled alongside the repertoire data. A later genetic analysis used genome-wide SNP genotypes for about 60% of the roughly 670 donors, treating that subset as a discovery cohort. An earlier analysis of several hundred of the donors used high-throughput TCR beta sequencing to judge whether each TCR beta V gene segment behaved as functional or pseudogenic. The study was designed to test whether signatures of past pathogen exposure could be identified by cataloging public T cell receptors. HLA typing covered class I and class II loci at four-digit resolution. Of the roughly 400 genotyped donors, around 81% fell in the genetic ancestry cluster associated with self-reported Caucasian donors. To predict cytomegalovirus infection status, the study combined high-throughput TCR immunosequencing, statistical association of individual TCRs with disease status, and machine learning. A separate validation cohort of 90 to 150 different subjects was used in addition to the approximately 640-subject first cohort. On average, over 200,000 unique TCR beta nucleotide sequences were sequenced per donor among a few hundred genotyped donors of the cohort, with around 19% of those sequences being non-productive. Findings and caveats that apply to the study as a whole: A later analysis associated roughly 17,000 TCR beta sequences with specific HLA alleles at a false discovery rate of 0.05. A few of the identified cytomegalovirus-associated TCR beta chains were confirmed in vitro to be specific for cytomegalovirus antigens. In this cohort, only TCR beta chains were sequenced, and detectable features were limited by the absence of alpha or paired-chain data. In both the original and validation cohorts, the classifier was reported to diagnose cytomegalovirus status with high specificity and sensitivity. In a later genetic analysis, fewer N-insertions in productive TCRs were reported among donors in an Asian-associated ancestry cluster than the approximately 710-donor mean. According to the authors, the approach could potentially be generalized to other disease states and immunological phenotypes. A further reported finding was that TCR beta sequences accurately predicted the HLA-A and HLA-B alleles for most subjects in the first cohort. For the cohort, immune exposure information was limited to CMV serostatus. Strong co-occurrence of HLA alleles, especially DR and DQ, made assigning TCR associations to individual alleles difficult. Several of the top co-occurrence clusters appeared to be linked to parvovirus B19, influenza, CMV and Epstein-Barr virus, according to a later analysis. In a later analysis, the rate of TCR association differed among HLA loci, with DRB1 alleles having the most associated TCRs and HLA-C alleles having the fewest. Broadly in line with IMGT annotations, most TCR beta V segments showed up in productive rearrangements about 87% or about 30% of the time in an earlier analysis of approximately 600 of the donors. Seventeen rarely observed V segments, including chromosome 9 orphons, were excluded from the earlier analysis of about 600 of the donors because counts were too low. Across donors, most TCR sequences were observed very rarely, whereas some public TCRs were present in many individuals. Linkage disequilibrium might explain the correlated functional status among segregating V segments, but an unknown experimental factor could not be ruled out. The presence/absence analyses assumed that sequencing depth was roughly uniform across donors, and that assumption may not be true. A later analysis found that HLA-associated TCR beta chains were more clonally expanded and had lower generation probabilities than equally common non-associated chains. The study gave a list of about 160 TCR beta chains associated with cytomegalovirus. Most CMV-associated TCR beta chains appeared to be HLA-restricted in a later analysis, and the HLA associations seemed to be driven largely by CMV exposure. Because some donors lacked HLA typing at each locus, the association tests relied only on the typed subset. An association between a missense DCLRE1C variant and V-gene and J-gene trimming of TCR beta chains was found in a later genetic analysis and replicated in an independent cohort. A cluster of highly shared sequence variants was judged likely to be a technical artifact of the sequencing pipeline.

With regard to this clone: Its antigen specificity is not known. No base quality values were provided; no much bigger clone lies one nucleotide off.

Receptors were amplified or captured by the immunoSEQ multiplex PCR assay. For the multiplex PCR, a mixture combining 60 forward primers for TCR Vbeta segments and 13 reverse primers for TCR Jbeta segments was used. The CDR3 region of rearranged TCR beta genes was amplified from genomic DNA with a multiplex PCR assay. On the Illumina HiSeq System, the amplified TCR beta libraries were sequenced as 87-base-pair reads. On the study's bioinformatics: Across the 600 to 700 repertoires, a later analysis counted 60 million to 90 million unique TCR beta chains, 8.5 million to 12 million of which were shared by at least two donors. Raw reads were error-corrected and collapsed into unique sequences with a nearest-neighbor algorithm that merged closely related sequences to remove PCR and sequencing errors. V, D and J gene segments were assigned by aligning CDR3 sequences to IMGT reference sequences. For a sequence to be retained, at least a six-nucleotide match to both a V gene segment and a J gene segment was required. A rearrangement counted as productive if the CDR3 had no stop codons and remained in frame with V and J, and every other rearrangement counted as non-productive. Following IMGT convention, CDR3 was defined as the stretch from the second conserved V-encoded cysteine to the conserved J-encoded phenylalanine. The earlier analysis of a few hundred of the donors excluded any sequence lacking an unambiguous match to a single V gene segment. In an earlier analysis of several hundred of the donors, V segments were called functional above 56.7% productive rearrangements and were called segregating when the between-donor standard deviation exceeded 5%. A statistical classification framework was built for diagnosing cytomegalovirus status from the catalog of TCR beta chain sequences. In a later analysis, TCR nucleotide sequences were compared against IMGT/GENE-DB human TR gene sequences so that V and J genes could be assigned. In a later analysis, CDR3 sequences and most-parsimonious VDJ recombination scenarios were assigned using the TCRdist pipeline. In a later analysis, every TCR beta chain was defined by the combination of its CDR3 amino acid sequence and its V-gene family, and reads without a unique V-gene family were dropped. As a way to deal with suspected cross-contamination and a sequencing artifact, a later analysis dropped 450 to 600 nucleotide sequences that were highly shared and had low generation probability. In a later analysis, a clonal expansion index for each public chain was calculated from normalized within-repertoire ranks of inferred template counts. Generation probabilities in a later analysis came from a VDJ recombination model fitted to out-of-frame rearrangements, and those results were checked against IGoR. Hypergeometric tests were used in a later analysis to score TCR-TCR, TCR-HLA and TCR-CMV co-occurrence, with a repertoire-size bias correction applied to the TCR pairs. To estimate false discovery rates, a later analysis permuted the HLA or CMV assignments 20 times. In a later analysis, co-occurring TCRs were grouped using DBSCAN, with TCRdist sequence similarity added in when clustering inside HLA-allele-positive subsets. Co-occurrence clustering excluded repertoires with fewer than 30,000 or more than 120,000 public chains, plus five with anomalous nucleotide sharing. Sourced from immuneACCESS, this table was stored by TCRdb with only in-frame sequences that have V and J called. A share of the clones is absent; for the studies checked, an unresolved V gene accounts for under half, and the remainder has no known explanation. D and trimming come from the DNA, and the V and J calls and clone size come from that table. This sample comprises 180,000 or so clones, roughly 80% of them detected only once. Roughly 0.75% of the sample is taken by the ten largest.

The cohort consisted of hundreds of healthy bone marrow donors. Cohort members were all nominally healthy when sampled, although unrecorded immune exposures were likely present. The donor tested CMV seronegative and was one of the 352 seronegative cohort members. A peripheral blood sample was collected from each donor, and TCR beta sequencing was performed on peripheral blood mononuclear cells. The Qiagen DNeasy Blood Extraction Kit was used to extract genomic DNA from the blood cell samples. Sequenced material: PBMCs. This TCR was recovered from a woman aged 18-30 years in good health and CMV-seronegative.

The sequenced DNA: TGTGCCAGCAGCTTTACGGGACTAGCGGGGGGCACAGATACGCAGTATTTT. Translated, this gives CASSFTGLAGGTDTQYF. The chain is encoded by TRBV9 joined to TRBJ2-3; 14 nucleotides in the junction match TRBD2. Including cysteine and phenylalanine, the CDR3 has 17 amino acids. Only CDR3 DNA remains: 51 bases, in frame from the first base. V loses 4 bases at its end and J loses 1 base; junction bases beyond the gene matches: 5. CDR1 and CDR2, looked up from the germline V gene, are SGDLS and YYNGEE.